The 16 T cell receptor beta chains below all came from one sample that was sequenced in a study of T cell responses to AZD1222 COVID-19 vaccine. Clones were sequenced by immunoSEQ multiplex PCR, and TCRdb holds only the in-frame ones, with some missing. The top ten clones hold approximately 2.5% of a sample with 150,000 to 200,000 clones, more than 75% of them seen once. This specimen consisted of peripheral blood, obtained on day 0 of MenACWY control vaccination. These receptors originate from an adult in good health.

V gene TRBV28 combines with J gene TRBJ2-7, with a tentative D call TRBD1 (5 bases). The CDR3 has 16 residues. Germline V gives CDR1 MDHEN, CDR2 SYDVKM. Trimming cost V 6 bases and J 0 bases, with 18 bases left between them. This chain's CDR3 is CASRNTGNPSSYEQYF. The CDR3, as DNA: TGTGCCAGCAGGAACACAGGAAACCCTTCCTCCTACGAGCAGTACTTC.

The rearrangement joins TRBV19 to TRBJ1-1; D is ambiguous. Trimming stripped 5 bases from V and 5 bases from J, with 12 bases between. This CDR3 has 13 amino acids. Germline values: CDR1 LNHDA, CDR2 SQIVND (reference sequence). The DNA for the CDR3 is TGTGCCAGTAGTTGGTCAGAGCAGACTGAAGCTTTCTTT. Translated, it gives CASSWSEQTEAFF.

This clone was picked up a small number of times. The CDR3 here is CASSEAAGPGNTIYF. In DNA form, the CDR3 reads TGTGCCAGCAGTGAAGCGGCAGGGCCGGGAAACACCATATATTTT. The chain combines TRBV6-1 with TRBJ1-3; D possibly corresponds to TRBD1 (5 bases). Germline CDR1 MNHNS, CDR2 SASEGT. Trimming removed 0 bases at V and 4 bases at J, with 10 bases between. The CDR3 is made up of 15 amino acids.

This clone has just one count. J is TRBJ1-6 and V is TRBV28; D unclear. Looked up from germline, CDR1 is MDHEN and CDR2 is SYDVKM. The CDR3 loop spans 13 amino acids. Trimming pared 2 bases from V and 10 bases from J, leaving 9 bases between. CDR3 nucleotide sequence: TGTGCCAGCAGTTTACTCGGGGTGTCACCCCTCCACTTT. Translated, it gives CASSLLGVSPLHF. The variable domain in full, with the rest retrieved from reference TRBV28 and TRBJ1-6, is DVKVTQSSRYLVKRTGEKVFLECVQDMDHENMFWYRQDPGLGLRLIYFSYDVKMKEKGDIPEGYSVSREKKERFSLILESASTNQTSMYLCASSLLGVSPLHFGNGTRLTVT.

The rearrangement uses TRBV7-9 and TRBJ1-2, with D possibly TRBD1 on 6 matching bases. Trimming took off 0 bases at V and 6 bases at J, with 14 bases between the two ends. In germline, CDR1 is SEHNR, CDR2 FQNEAQ (reference sequence). The CDR3 runs 15 residues. CDR3 amino acids: CASSLAKGQTNGYTF. The CDR3 region has the DNA TGTGCCAGCAGCTTAGCGAAAGGACAGACGAATGGCTACACCTTC.

The gene calls are TRBV5-7 and TRBJ2-3; D ambiguous. TRBV5-7 has ORF status, its function being uncertain. This CDR3 has 14 residues. The V and J ends lost 2 bases and 2 bases respectively, with 9 bases between them. DNA of the CDR3: TGTGCCAGCAGCTTCAGCTCCAACACAGATACGCAGTATTTT. This codes for CASSFSSNTDTQYF.

This sequence joins TRBV9 and TRBJ1-1; no clear D. The CDR3 sequence is 14 residues long. Germline assignment: CDR1 SGDLS and CDR2 YYNGEE. The ends were cut back, 0 bases at V and 6 bases at J, with 12 bases in the middle. CDR3 loop: CASSVAGQGSEAFF. The CDR3 nucleotides read TGTGCCAGCAGCGTAGCCGGCCAAGGCTCTGAAGCTTTCTTT. Full variable domain (missing parts from reference TRBV9 and TRBJ1-1): DSGVTQTPKHLITATGQRVTLRCSPRSGDLSVYWYQQSLDQGLQFLIQYYNGEERAKGNILERFSAQQFPDLHSELNLSSLELGDSALYFCASSVAGQGSEAFFGQGTRLTVV.

The J gene is TRBJ2-1, the V gene TRBV6-5; tentative D call: TRBD2 (6 bases). This CDR3 is 14 amino acids long. V lost 7 bases and J lost 2, with 12 bases in between. Germline V gene data show CDR1 as MNHEY and CDR2 as SVGAGI. CDR3 region: CASMGGGTYNEQFF. CDR3 bases: TGTGCCAGCATGGGAGGCGGGACCTACAATGAGCAGTTCTTC.

The chain combines TRBV27 with TRBJ2-7, with 7 positions matching TRBD2. The CDR3 consists of 13 residues. Germline CDR1 is MNHEY and CDR2 is SMNVEV (reference sequence). V lost 6 bases to trimming and J lost 2 bases; unmatched junction nucleotides: 4. The CDR3 protein is CASRPSGTYEQYF. The CDR3 DNA is TGTGCCAGCAGACCTAGCGGAACCTACGAGCAGTACTTC.

The chain joins TRBV5-1 to TRBJ2-5, with D unresolved. Germline assignment: CDR1 SGHRS and CDR2 YFSETQ. There are 14 residues in the CDR3. The germline V and J ends were trimmed by 0 bases and 5 bases, with 11 bases remaining between them. DNA of the CDR3: TGCGCCAGCAGCTTGGCCACCCAGCCGGAGACCCAGTACTTC. It encodes CASSLATQPETQYF.

This clone has a single count. The chain joins TRBV7-6 to TRBJ2-3; TRBD1 might be the D (6 bases). The CDR3 runs to 16 residues. Germline lookup yields CDR1 SGHVS and CDR2 FNYEAQ. The V end was cut by 2 bases, the J end by 0 bases, with 12 bases between. The CDR3: CASSLKSRGSTDTQYF. In DNA form, the CDR3 reads TGTGCCAGCAGCTTAAAGTCCAGGGGTAGCACAGATACGCAGTATTTT. The full variable domain, in which reference TRBV7-6 and TRBJ2-3 provide the parts outside the CDR3, is GAGVSQSPRYKVTKRGQDVALRCDPISGHVSLYWYRQALGQGPEFLTYFNYEAQQDKSGLPNDRFSAERPEGSISTLTIQRTEQRDSAMYRCASSLKSRGSTDTQYFGPGTRLTVL.

The table lists this clone with a count of one. The rearrangement joins TRBV6-5 to TRBJ1-3; D is unresolved. The V end was cut by 7 bases, the J end by 4 bases, with 11 bases between. This CDR3 is built from 13 residues. CDR1 is MNHEY, CDR2 SVGAGI, per germline. The DNA of the CDR3 is TGTGCCAGCACCACCACTGCAGGAAACACCATATATTTT. This gives the protein CASTTTAGNTIYF.

This chain uses TRBV21-1 with TRBJ2-5; whether TRBD1, the table's D call, matches the DNA was not checked. TRBV21-1 is shown as a pseudogene. This CDR3 has 14 amino acids. The CDR3, as DNA: TGTGCCAGCAGCTATGACAGGGTGGAAGAGACCCAGTACTTC. This translates into CASSYDRVEETQYF.

The chain employs TRBV6-5 and TRBJ2-5, with 7 bases matching TRBD2. V lost 6 bases and J lost 5; bases outside the gene matches: 9. Germline CDR1 is MNHEY and CDR2 is SVGAGI. CDR3 length: 14 amino acids. CDR3 in amino acids: CASRSPGGWETQYF. The CDR3 DNA follows: TGTGCCAGCAGGTCCCCGGGGGGATGGGAGACCCAGTACTTC.

The chain is built from TRBV28 and TRBJ2-2, with unresolved D. The CDR3 loop spans 13 amino acids. Deletions cut 5 bases from V and 4 bases from J, with 8 bases between. CDR1 MDHEN and CDR2 SYDVKM come from the germline V gene. The CDR3 nucleotides read TGTGCCAGCAGTGCCAGATTCACCGGGGAGCTGTTTTTT. Amino acid sequence: CASSARFTGELFF.

The count of this clone is one. The rearrangement uses TRBV6-1 and TRBJ2-3, with D hard to call. CDR3 length: 13 amino acids. V lost 1 base to trimming and J lost 7 bases, with 9 bases between them. Germline V gene lookup returns CDR1 MNHNS and CDR2 SASEGT. DNA of the CDR3: TGTGCCAGCAGTGAAGGTCAGAGGAATACGCAGTATTTT. Translated: CASSEGQRNTQYF.